The sequence of this TCR beta chain was determined in a study of shared clonotypes between healthy human individuals. This CDR3 region has 18 residues. Germline values: CDR1 MGHRA, CDR2 YSYEKL. Here immunoSEQ multiplex PCR was the method, and the copy in TCRdb shows in-frame clones only, minus some. The data contain about 490,000 clones, 60% to 85% of them singletons. J is TRBJ2-5 and V is TRBV4-1; D might be TRBD2 (6 bases). The last part of the DNA fits TRBJ2-7 better; the J call may be wrong. Sequenced sample: PBMCs. The source is a woman in her forties in good health. Some clones in this sample may be carry-over from other donors' samples. The CDR3 bases are TGCGCCAGCAGCCTTCGGGGCCCAAAGTCGCTAGCGTACTACGAGCAGTACTTC. Protein: CASSLRGPKSLAYYEQYF.